This T cell receptor (beta chain) was sequenced in a study of blood T cell repertoires in COVID-19. Trimming cost V 8 bases and J 2 bases, with 16 bases left between them. The CDR3 consists of 15 residues. Germline V CDR1 and CDR2: MNHEY, SVGAGI. Produced via immunoSEQ multiplex PCR; TCRdb's table is partial and in-frame only. The table lists about 320,000 clones, approximately 89% of them singletons. The genes are TRBV6-5 and TRBJ1-3; D remains unclear. The sample comprised peripheral blood. The sequence came from a woman in her 30s with COVID-19, enrolled during active disease. The CDR3 coding sequence is TGTGCCAGCGGAAGCGAGGCAATTCCTGGAAACACCATATATTTT. It codes for CASGSEAIPGNTIYF.